The present entry profiles one T cell receptor (beta chain) with its context. The antigen is undetermined. Looked up from germline, CDR1 is GTSNPN and CDR2 is SVGIG (reference sequence). The ends lost 3 bases at V and 2 bases at J; junction bases unmatched: 3. This CDR3 has 14 residues. This sample is part of a study of cytomegalovirus exposure and HLA in healthy donors. Study-level points and caveats: Indistinguishable V segments such as TRBV6-2 and TRBV6-3 were excluded. Near-uniform donor sequencing depth was presumed by presence/absence analyses.

The PCR had 60 Vbeta and 13 Jbeta primers. The data were produced by immunoSEQ multiplex PCR, yet TCRdb's version contains in-frame clones alone and is incomplete. Found here are roughly 110,000 clones, over 75% of them singletons; the top ten hold 3.5% to 4%. The specimen sequenced was PBMCs. The chain combines TRBV30 with TRBJ1-3; 8 positions match TRBD1. The TCR was taken from a man aged 60 to 75 in good health and CMV-seronegative. As DNA, the CDR3 is TGTGCCTGGAGCCAGGACAGGGCTGGAAACACCATATATTTT. It codes for CAWSQDRAGNTIYF. The whole variable domain, filled in from reference TRBV30 and TRBJ1-3, reads SQTIHQWPATLVQPVGSPLSLECTVEGTSNPNLYWYRQAAGRGLQLLFYSVGIGQISSEVPQNLSASRPQDRQFILSSKKLLLSDSGFYLCAWSQDRAGNTIYFGEGSWLTVV.